These 27 T cell receptor beta chains share one sample of origin, sequenced in a study of siplizumab effects on memory and regulatory T cells (dated by TCRdb to the late 2010s). Library method: the immunoSEQ multiplex PCR assay. In its TCRdb copy, this immuneACCESS table keeps in-frame sequences only and misses some clones. Where compared with another copy, unresolved V genes explain less than half of these, and the others have no known cause. This sample gives 90,000 to 130,000 clones in total; roughly 89% of them show up just once. 1% to 1.5% of the sample rests with the top ten. Sequencing was performed on CD4+ T cells sorted from blood. These receptors came from a human donor in good health.

V and J are TRBV5-1 and TRBJ2-3; D remains unclear. The CDR3 is 14 residues long. V lost 0 bases and J lost 3, with 8 bases in between. Germline CDR1 SGHRS, CDR2 YFSETQ. The DNA of the CDR3 is TGCGCCAGCAGCTTGGGGACCGGGACAGATACGCAGTATTTT. This translates into CASSLGTGTDTQYF.

The gene calls are TRBV10-3 and TRBJ2-7, with D perhaps matching TRBD2 (7 bases). Looked up from germline, CDR1 is ENHRY and CDR2 is SYGVKD. Trimming shortened V by 5 bases and J by 2 bases, and 13 bases separated the two germline ends. CDR3 size: 14 residues. The CDR3 protein is CAISPRGGPYEQYF. Here the CDR3 DNA reads TGTGCCATCAGTCCTAGGGGGGGTCCCTACGAGCAGTACTTC.

The J gene is TRBJ2-1, the V gene TRBV9; D uncertain. Trimming cost V 2 bases and J 12 bases, with 18 bases left between them. The CDR3 loop spans 14 amino acids. Per the germline V gene, CDR1 is SGDLS and CDR2 is YYNGEE. Written as DNA, the CDR3 is TGTGCCAGCAGCGTCGCCACTCAGACCGCAGCGCAGTTCTTC. Translation: CASSVATQTAAQFF. Full variable domain (rest looked up from reference TRBV9 and TRBJ2-1): DSGVTQTPKHLITATGQRVTLRCSPRSGDLSVYWYQQSLDQGLQFLIQYYNGEERAKGNILERFSAQQFPDLHSELNLSSLELGDSALYFCASSVATQTAAQFFGPGTRLTVL.

J is TRBJ1-1 and V is TRBV18; D may be TRBD1 (5 bases). The CDR3 loop spans 15 amino acids. CDR1 and CDR2 from the germline V gene are KGHSH and LQKENI. V dropped 3 bases and J dropped 0 bases, with 11 bases sitting between them. CDR3 amino acids: CASSPRQSMNTEAFF. The CDR3 region has the DNA TGTGCCAGCTCACCGCGACAGAGCATGAACACTGAAGCTTTCTTT.

The chain employs TRBV5-1 and TRBJ2-5; 14 bases align to TRBD2. The CDR3 runs 16 residues. CDR1 SGHRS and CDR2 YFSETQ come from the germline V gene. V was clipped by 4 bases and J by 4 bases; unmatched bases: 6. CDR3 amino acids: CASSEPGLAGVETQYF. In DNA, the CDR3 is TGCGCCAGCAGCGAGCCGGGACTAGCGGGGGTAGAGACCCAGTACTTC. The complete variable domain, with remaining parts taken from reference TRBV5-1 and TRBJ2-5, reads KAGVTQTPRYLIKTRGQQVTLSCSPISGHRSVSWYQQTPGQGLQFLFEYFSETQRNKGNFPGRFSGRQFSNSRSEMNVSTLELGDSALYLCASSEPGLAGVETQYFGPGTRLLVL.

The V call is TRBV7-9, the J call TRBJ2-3, with D perhaps given as TRBD1 or TRBD2 (6 bases each). V was pared by 5 bases and J by 1 base, with 13 bases between. The CDR3 has 15 amino acids. The V gene's germline CDR1 is SEHNR and CDR2 FQNEAQ (reference sequence). Here the CDR3 reads CASSDARGGTDTQYF. The CDR3 DNA is TGTGCCAGCAGCGACGCTAGGGGGGGCACAGATACGCAGTATTTT.

On this clone: One junction end disagrees with the germline gene, perhaps due to a read error. The chain uses TRBV7-9 and TRBJ1-1; a possible D gene is TRBD1 (5 bases). CDR1 is SEHNR, CDR2 FQNEAQ, per germline (reference sequence). The CDR3 covers 15 residues. CDR3: CASSRSGTGNIEAFF. The CDR3 region has the DNA TGTGCCAGCAGCCGGTCTGGGACGGGGAACATTGAAGCTTTCTTT.

The V call is TRBV19, the J call TRBJ2-7, with D tentatively TRBD1 or TRBD2 (6 bases each). V dropped 4 bases and J dropped 3 bases, with 13 bases sitting between them. Looked up from germline, CDR1 is LNHDA and CDR2 is SQIVND (reference sequence). The CDR3 totals 14 residues. The CDR3 here is CASSTRDTIYEQYF. The CDR3 coding sequence is TGTGCCAGTAGTACGCGGGACACAATCTACGAGCAGTACTTC.

The J gene is TRBJ2-3, the V gene TRBV5-1, with D hard to call. CDR1 and CDR2 (germline): SGHRS, YFSETQ. Trimming took 3 bases from V and 1 from J, leaving 6 bases between them. This CDR3 comprises 13 residues. The CDR3 spells CASSSPGTDTQYF. Here the CDR3 DNA reads TGCGCCAGCAGCTCCCCTGGCACAGATACGCAGTATTTT.

The chain is built from TRBV27 and TRBJ2-5; tentative D call: TRBD1 (6 bases). CDR3 length: 14 amino acids. Germline V CDR1 and CDR2: MNHEY, SMNVEV (reference sequence). Trimming shortened V by 4 bases and J by 0 bases, and 9 bases separated the two germline ends. In DNA, the CDR3 is TGTGCCAGCAGTTCCCGGACAGACCAAGAGACCCAGTACTTC. It encodes CASSSRTDQETQYF.

This chain links TRBV11-1 with TRBJ2-1; 8 bases are a match to TRBD2. The CDR3 sequence is 13 residues long. Germline V gene sequence: CDR1 SGHAT, CDR2 FQDESV (reference sequence). The V gene end was trimmed by 10 bases and the J gene end by 7 bases; junction bases not matched to a gene: 9. CDR3 amino acids: CATGRGRWNEQFF. The DNA of the CDR3 is TGTGCCACCGGGAGGGGGAGATGGAATGAGCAGTTCTTC.

J is TRBJ1-1 and V is TRBV6-6, with D uncertain. The germline V gene has CDR1 MNHNY and CDR2 SVGAGI (reference sequence). Trimming removed 5 bases at V and 1 base at J, with 11 bases between. The CDR3 runs 14 residues. CDR3 sequence (DNA): TGTGCCAGCAGTCAGGCCAGAACGAACACTGAAGCTTTCTTT. Translated, it gives CASSQARTNTEAFF.

This chain uses TRBV7-3 with TRBJ2-6, with D possibly matching TRBD2 (5 bases). The V and J ends lost 6 bases and 4 bases respectively, with 22 bases between them. CDR1 and CDR2 from the germline V gene are SGHTA and FQGTGA. The CDR3 runs to 18 residues. The CDR3 is CASSYTGFFSPGANVLTF. The CDR3 nucleotides are TGTGCCAGCAGTTACACGGGGTTCTTTTCTCCCGGGGCCAACGTCCTGACTTTC.

The V gene is TRBV12-5, the J gene TRBJ2-7; no reliable D call. The CDR3 runs 14 residues. Germline CDR1 LGHNT, CDR2 FRNRAP. The ends were cut back, 1 base at V and 4 bases at J, with 11 bases in the middle. The DNA for the CDR3 is TGTGCTAGTGGTTTGGCCAGCAATCGGTACGAGCAGTACTTC. This sequence encodes CASGLASNRYEQYF. Using reference TRBV12-5 and TRBJ2-7 for the parts outside the CDR3, the full variable domain is DARVTQTPRHKVTEMGQEVTMRCQPILGHNTVFWYRQTMMQGLELLAYFRNRAPLDDSGMPKDRFSAEMPDATLATLKIQPSEPRDSAVYFCASGLASNRYEQYFGPGTRLTVT.

The CDR3: CASSDSGLNQPQHF. CDR3 sequence (DNA): TGTGCCAGCAGTGATTCTGGGTTAAATCAGCCCCAGCATTTT. This chain links TRBV2 with TRBJ1-5, with D unclear. Germline V gives CDR1 SNHLY, CDR2 FYNNEI. This CDR3 has 14 residues. Trimming stripped 3 bases from V and 4 bases from J, with 10 bases between.

The rearrangement links TRBV7-2 to TRBJ2-5, with 7 positions matching TRBD1. CDR1 is SGHTA and CDR2 is FQGNSA in the germline V gene. The CDR3 consists of 16 residues. Trimming cost V 5 bases and J 4 bases; bases outside gene matches: 13. The CDR3 loop reads CASSPVAGGVRETQYF. The CDR3 DNA reads as TGTGCCAGCAGCCCGGTGGCAGGGGGTGTGAGAGAGACCCAGTACTTC.

The V call is TRBV28, the J call TRBJ2-2; TRBD2 matches 13 bases. Germline values: CDR1 MDHEN, CDR2 SYDVKM. CDR3 length: 17 amino acids. After removal of 3 bases from V and 6 bases from J, the junction contained 7 bases not matched to a gene. In DNA form, the CDR3 reads TGTGCCAGCAGTTTGGCTGGACTAGCGGGGGACGCCGGGGAGCTGTTTTTT. This sequence encodes CASSLAGLAGDAGELFF.

The rearrangement joins TRBV5-1 to TRBJ2-1, with D possibly matching TRBD2 (5 bases). Trimming took off 6 bases at V and 0 bases at J, with 10 bases between the two ends. This CDR3 is 14 amino acids long. Germline assignment: CDR1 SGHRS and CDR2 YFSETQ. As DNA, the CDR3 is TGCGCCAGCAACAGAGGGAGCTCCTACAATGAGCAGTTCTTC. Its protein product is CASNRGSSYNEQFF.

V gene TRBV6-1 combines with J gene TRBJ2-5; TRBD2 matches 9 bases. In germline, CDR1 is MNHNS, CDR2 SASEGT. V gave up 10 bases and J gave up 4 bases; unmatched junction bases: 7. This CDR3 is 13 amino acids long. The CDR3 sequence is CATAAGGLETQYF. In nucleotides, the CDR3 is TGTGCCACCGCAGCGGGGGGACTAGAGACCCAGTACTTC.

On this clone: The junction and the germline gene differ at one end; a read error may be behind it. The genes are TRBV7-9 and TRBJ2-1; D unresolved. This CDR3 has 12 amino acids. The germline V gene encodes CDR1 SEHNR and CDR2 FQNEAQ (reference sequence). CDR3 sequence reads: CASSLDYHEQFF. CDR3 coding DNA: TGTGCCAGCAGCTTAGACTACCATGAGCAGTTCTTC.

J is TRBJ2-1 and V is TRBV18; D remains ambiguous. In germline, CDR1 is KGHSH, CDR2 LQKENI. The ends were cut back, 4 bases at V and 7 bases at J, with 8 bases in the middle. This CDR3 is 12 amino acids long. CDR3: CASSLLLNEQFF. The DNA of the CDR3 is TGTGCCAGCTCACTACTTTTAAATGAGCAGTTCTTC.

This clone was seen just once. This chain joins TRBV19 and TRBJ1-2, with TRBD1 as a possible D gene (6 bases). V lost 2 bases and J 3 bases, leaving 16 bases between the germline ends. The CDR3 has 16 residues. In germline, CDR1 is LNHDA, CDR2 SQIVND (reference sequence). The CDR3 nucleotides read TGTGCCAGTAGTATACTGACCCCAGGGGCGGACTATGGCTACACCTTC. It translates to CASSILTPGADYGYTF.

The CDR3 coding sequence is TGTGCCAGCTCACCAAACAGTTCGCCGGATGGCTACACCTTC. This encodes CASSPNSSPDGYTF. This sequence joins TRBV18 and TRBJ1-2; D remains unclear. CDR3 length: 14 residues. Per germline, CDR1 KGHSH and CDR2 LQKENI. Trimming removed 2 bases from V and 6 bases from J, with 13 bases in between.

This rearrangement joins TRBV27 to TRBJ1-2; unclear D gene. The germline gives CDR1 MNHEY, CDR2 SMNVEV (reference sequence). This CDR3 has 13 residues. V lost 4 bases and J 4 bases, leaving 10 bases between the germline ends. CDR3 coding DNA: TGTGCCAGCAGTTGGGGAGCAGGCTATGGCTACACCTTC. It yields the protein CASSWGAGYGYTF.

The chain combines TRBV5-6 with TRBJ2-3, with unresolved D. Germline V gives CDR1 SGHDT, CDR2 YYEEEE. Trimming left V 4 bases short and J 1 base short, with 10 bases between. This CDR3 comprises 14 residues. CDR3 sequence: CASSLPVGTDTQYF. The DNA of the CDR3 is TGTGCCAGCAGCCTCCCGGTGGGCACAGATACGCAGTATTTT.

J is TRBJ2-1 and V is TRBV7-2, with D perhaps TRBD2 (5 bases). Trimming pared 4 bases from V and 4 bases from J, leaving 11 bases between. Germline CDR1 SGHTA, CDR2 FQGNSA. There are 14 residues in the CDR3. CDR3 nucleotide sequence: TGTGCCAGCAGCTCCTATAGCGTTTACAATGAGCAGTTCTTC. Protein product: CASSSYSVYNEQFF. Looking up the rest from reference TRBV7-2 and TRBJ2-1 gives the full variable domain: GAGVSQSPSNKVTEKGKDVELRCDPISGHTALYWYRQSLGQGLEFLIYFQGNSAPDKSGLPSDRFSAERTGGSVSTLTIQRTQQEDSAVYLCASSSYSVYNEQFFGPGTRLTVL.

The V gene is TRBV29-1, the J gene TRBJ2-2, with D perhaps being TRBD1 or TRBD2 (5 bases each). V lost 4 bases, J lost 5 bases, and 11 bases lay in between. Germline V gives CDR1 SQVTM, CDR2 ANQGSEA. CDR3 size: 13 residues. CDR3 bases: TGCAGCGTTGGAAGGGGACGGACCGGGGAGCTGTTTTTT. Its protein is CSVGRGRTGELFF.